This T cell receptor beta chain was sequenced for a study of blood T cell repertoires in COVID-19. In the study's own analysis: The authors estimated nucleated cell counts from reference gene primer amplification. Libraries were prepared by immunoSEQ multiplex PCR; TCRdb keeps only in-frame clonotypes and omits some of them. Clonal size and the V and J genes are those of that table, whereas D and trimming came from the DNA. The sample carries about 150,000 clones, over 70% recorded once. From germline, CDR1 is LGHNA and CDR2 YSLEER. The CDR3 is made up of 15 amino acids. Germline trimming cut 0 bases from V and 4 bases from J; bases unmatched to any gene: 4. This clone was seen a handful of times.

The chain joins TRBV4-3 to TRBJ2-3; 7 positions match TRBD2. The TCR sequence derives from a man aged 55 to 69 with acute or convalescent COVID-19. Sequencing was done on a sample of peripheral blood. CDR3 residues: CASSQDLAASDTQYF. Here the CDR3 DNA reads TGCGCCAGCAGCCAAGACCTAGCGGCCTCAGATACGCAGTATTTT.